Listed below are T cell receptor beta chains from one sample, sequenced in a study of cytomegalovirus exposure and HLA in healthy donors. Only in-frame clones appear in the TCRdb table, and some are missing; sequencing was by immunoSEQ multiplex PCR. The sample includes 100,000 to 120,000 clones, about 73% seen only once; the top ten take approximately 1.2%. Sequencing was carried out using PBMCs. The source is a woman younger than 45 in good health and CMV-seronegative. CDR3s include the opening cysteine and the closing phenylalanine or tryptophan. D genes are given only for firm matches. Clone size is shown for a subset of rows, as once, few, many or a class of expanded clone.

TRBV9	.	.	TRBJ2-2	TGTGCCAGCAGCGTAGCGGTCACCGGGGAGCTGTTTTTT	CASSVAVTGELFF
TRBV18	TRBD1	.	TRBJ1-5	TGTGCCAGCTCACCCCGGGACAGGGAAAATCAGCCCCAGCATTTT	CASSPRDRENQPQHF
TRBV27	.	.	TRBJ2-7	TGTGCCAGCAGCCCCTTGGGAGACTCCTACGAGCAGTACTTC	CASSPLGDSYEQYF
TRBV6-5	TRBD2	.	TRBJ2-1	TGTGCCAGCAGTTACTCTAGCGGGGGAAACAATGAGCAGTTCTTC	CASSYSSGGNNEQFF
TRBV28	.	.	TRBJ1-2	TGTGCCAGCAGCGCGGGGGCGAGCTATGGCTACACCTTC	CASSAGASYGYTF
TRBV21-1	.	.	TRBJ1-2	TGTGCCAGCAGCGACCCACTAGACAGGTCAAGTTACAAGCTCAGAGGTGGCTACACCTTC	CASSDPLDRSSYKLRGGYTF
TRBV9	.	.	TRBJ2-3	TGTGCCAGCAGCGACGACAGGAGCACAGATACGCAGTATTTT	CASSDDRSTDTQYF
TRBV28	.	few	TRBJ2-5	TGTGCCAGCAGTTTATACACAGGGATAGGGGAGACCCAGTACTTC	CASSLYTGIGETQYF
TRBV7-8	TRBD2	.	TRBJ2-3	TGTGCCAGCATTCCCGGGACTAGCGGGATCCCTAGCACAGATACGCAGTATTTT	CASIPGTSGIPSTDTQYF
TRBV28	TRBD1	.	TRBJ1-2	TGTGCCAGCAGTTTACCTGGGACAGCCTATGGCTACACCTTC	CASSLPGTAYGYTF
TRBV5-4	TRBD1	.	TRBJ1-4	TGTGCCAGCAGCTTGGGGACAGGGTTGGAAAAACTGTTTTTT	CASSLGTGLEKLFF
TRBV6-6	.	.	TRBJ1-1	TGTGCCAGCATACCTACAGGCCAGAACACTGAAGCTTTCTTT	CASIPTGQNTEAFF
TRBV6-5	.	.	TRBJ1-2	TGTGCCAGCAGTTACTCGAATGAACTGTTCCTCTCCTTC	CASSYSNELFLSF
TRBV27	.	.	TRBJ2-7	TGTGCCAGCAGTCCAGGGTCCCTGCGCCCCTACGAGCAGTACTTC	CASSPGSLRPYEQYF
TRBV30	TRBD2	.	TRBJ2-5	TGTGCCTGGGGGACTGCTAGCGGGAGGACCCAGTACTTC	CAWGTASGRTQYF
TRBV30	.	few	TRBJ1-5	TGTGCCTGGAGTGAGTCAGGGGACGTCCGGCCCCAGCATTTT	CAWSESGDVRPQHF
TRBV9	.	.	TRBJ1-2	TGTGCCAGCAGCGCGGACCCCGGGTGGCGGGGAGATGGCTACACCTTC	CASSADPGWRGDGYTF
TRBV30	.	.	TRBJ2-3	TGTGCCTGGAGTGTACTAGCTGCAGATACGCAGTATTTT	CAWSVLAADTQYF
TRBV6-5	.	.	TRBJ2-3	TGTGCCAGCAGTTACTCCATACTATTGGACACAGATACGCAGTATTTT	CASSYSILLDTDTQYF
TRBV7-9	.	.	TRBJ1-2	TGTGCCAGCATTTCCTCAGGGAAGAATGGCTACACCTTC	CASISSGKNGYTF
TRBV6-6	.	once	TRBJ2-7	TGTGCCAGCAGTTACTTGGACTCCATGCCCTTCTACGAGCAGTACTTC	CASSYLDSMPFYEQYF
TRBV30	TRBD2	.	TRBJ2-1	TGTGCCTGGAGCGGACTAGCGGGGGGTTCCTACAATGAGCAGTTCTTC	CAWSGLAGGSYNEQFF